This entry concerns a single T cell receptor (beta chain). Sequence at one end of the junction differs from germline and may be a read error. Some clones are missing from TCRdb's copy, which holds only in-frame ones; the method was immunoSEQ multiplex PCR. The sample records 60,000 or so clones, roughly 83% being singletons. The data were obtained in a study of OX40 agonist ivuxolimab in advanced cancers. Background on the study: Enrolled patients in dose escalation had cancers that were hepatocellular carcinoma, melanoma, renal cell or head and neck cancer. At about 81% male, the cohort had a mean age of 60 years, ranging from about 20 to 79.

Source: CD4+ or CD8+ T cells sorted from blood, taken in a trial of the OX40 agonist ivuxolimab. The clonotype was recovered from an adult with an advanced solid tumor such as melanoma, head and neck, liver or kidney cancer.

This CDR3 reads CASKVTDEKLFF. In nucleotides, the CDR3 is TGTGCCAGCAAGGTAACTGATGAAAAACTGTTTTTT. The rearrangement uses TRBV28 and TRBJ1-4; no reliable D call. The germline CDR1 and CDR2 sequences are MDHEN and SYDVKM. This CDR3 spans 12 amino acids.